Sequencing of this TCR beta chain was carried out in a study of blood T cell repertoires in COVID-19 (dated by TCRdb to the early 2020s). About the study as a whole: Samples from collaborators originated in the United States, Italy and Spain and spanned both the acute and convalescent phases of COVID-19. The material from the prospective study consisted of cDNA or gDNA derived from T cells, B-cell-depleted T cells, or PBMCs. Subjects who had been exposed to COVID-19, were actively infected with it, or had recovered from it provided the deeply sampled blood TCRbeta repertoires that made up the dataset. The repertoires were released in a freely available public database intended as a resource for research on the immune response to SARS-CoV-2. The samples were drawn from two sources: the first 160 participants of the ongoing ImmuneRACE study, and over 950 subjects contributed by 6 global collaborators. Sample metadata almost always included a de-identified subject ID, COVID-19 status, age in years and sex. Where available, HLA class I and class II types were obtained from metadata supplied by the sample provider rather than from assay-based typing.

The immunoSEQ Assay, a bias-controlled multiplex PCR, was used to amplify TCRbeta CDR3 regions from genomic DNA. On the authors' methods: Within the assay, amplification of reference gene primers was used to estimate how many nucleated cells each sample contained. To quantify the absolute abundance of each unique TCRbeta CDR3 rearrangement, sequence reads were collapsed and filtered. For each sample, productive Simpson clonality was calculated as the square root of Simpson's diversity index over productive rearrangements. TCRdb re-hosts the immuneACCESS table, in-frame sequences only. Its copies lack some clones; in the studies checked, an unresolved V gene accounts for under half of them, and the cause for the rest is not known. V and J calls and clone size are those listed in that table; D and trimming were worked out from the DNA. This sample holds 75,000 to 95,000 clones; roughly 84% were observed only once. The ten largest clones add up to roughly 25% of the sample.

The paper's findings and limits, for the study overall: The quantity of clinical and demographic metadata differed by source and by participant and was supplied without curation.

CDR1 is given as MDHEN and CDR2 as SYDVKM, both from the germline V gene. Including the terminal cysteine and phenylalanine, the CDR3 comprises 11 residues. Left in the record is the CDR3 DNA by itself, 33 bases read in frame from the first base. Details on this clone: Its antigen has not been determined. At one end, the junction sequence differs from germline, possibly due to a read error.

Whole blood was collected in K2EDTA tubes by collaborating institutions according to the institutions' own protocols. For TCRbeta analysis, collaborators shipped samples in one of three forms: frozen whole blood, isolated PBMCs, or DNA extracted from either of those sample types. The chain employs TRBV28 and TRBJ1-2; there is no confident call for the D gene. The sequencing input was peripheral blood. The sequence derives from a man aged 55 to 70 with acute or convalescent COVID-19. The base sequence is TGTGCCAGCAGTAACGCCCGGAGGTCTTCCTTC. This gives the protein CASSNARRSSF.